What follows are 20 T cell receptor beta chains derived from one specimen sequenced in a study of beta chain features in type 1 diabetes. Of the isolated RNA, all was reverse transcribed, and so the sequenced material was expressed TCRB transcripts. Clones were sequenced by immunoSEQ multiplex PCR, and TCRdb holds only the in-frame ones, with some missing. The sample includes under 950,000 clones, under 20% of them seen just once. The sample consisted of naive CD4+ T cells from blood. These receptors all stem from a woman between 18 and 29 years old in good health.

This clone has a handful of counts. The chain links TRBV7-8 to TRBJ1-5; TRBD1 matches at 7 bases. Trimming at V came to 5 bases and at J to 0 bases, leaving 7 bases not matched to a gene. Per the germline V gene, CDR1 is SGHVS and CDR2 is FQNEAQ. The CDR3 is made up of 16 amino acids. As DNA, the CDR3 is TGTGCCAGCAGCGATGGGACAGTGGGTAGCAATCAGCCCCAGCATTTT. It specifies CASSDGTVGSNQPQHF.

This clone appeared a few times. Additional DNA sequences in this sample encode the identical CDR3. The DNA of the CDR3 is TGTGCCAGCAGCCCCAGTGGGAGCTCCTACGAGCAGTACTTC. This gives the protein CASSPSGSSYEQYF. The chain carries TRBV7-3 and TRBJ2-7; tentatively, D is TRBD2 (5 bases). Trimming stripped 5 bases from V and 0 bases from J, with 11 bases between. The CDR3 loop spans 14 amino acids. The V gene's germline CDR1 is SGHTA and CDR2 FQGTGA. The variable domain in full, with the rest retrieved from reference TRBV7-3 and TRBJ2-7, is GAGVSQTPSNKVTEKGKYVELRCDPISGHTALYWYRQSLGQGPEFLIYFQGTGAADDSGLPNDRFFAVRPEGSVSTLKIQRTERGDSAVYLCASSPSGSSYEQYFGPGTRLTVT.

This clone has only a few counts. V is TRBV7-8 and J is TRBJ2-1; TRBD2 agrees at 8 bases. CDR3 size: 13 residues. After removal of 6 bases from V and 6 bases from J, the junction contained 4 bases not matched to a gene. In germline, CDR1 is SGHVS, CDR2 FQNEAQ. This CDR3 reads CASRGLDRNEQFF. In DNA, the CDR3 is TGTGCCAGCAGGGGACTAGACCGCAATGAGCAGTTCTTC.

This chain connects TRBV5-6 to TRBJ1-1, with D hard to call. The CDR3 totals 16 residues. V lost 4 bases to trimming and J lost 5 bases, with 21 bases between them. The germline V gene has CDR1 SGHDT and CDR2 YYEEEE. Written as DNA, the CDR3 is TGTGCCAGCAGCCAAGGACTGTCGACAACCCGTACTGAAGCTTTCTTT. Amino acid sequence: CASSQGLSTTRTEAFF.

The V and J genes are TRBV6-6 and TRBJ2-3; tentatively, D is TRBD2 (5 bases). Trimming shortened V by 7 bases and J by 1 base, and 9 bases separated the two germline ends. The CDR3 length is 13 residues. The germline gives CDR1 MNHNY, CDR2 SVGAGI (reference sequence). The CDR3 here is CASTLSGTDTQYF. CDR3 in DNA: TGTGCCAGCACCCTTAGCGGCACAGATACGCAGTATTTT.

The V call is TRBV27, the J call TRBJ2-7; 8 bases match TRBD2. Germline trimming cut 3 bases from V and 5 bases from J; bases unmatched to any gene: 9. Looked up from germline, CDR1 is MNHEY and CDR2 is SMNVEV (reference sequence). The CDR3 is made up of 15 amino acids. In DNA form, the CDR3 reads TGTGCCAGCAGTTTTCGGGGGGGAGGCATTGACGAGCAGTACTTC. This encodes CASSFRGGGIDEQYF.

This rearrangement joins TRBV15 to TRBJ1-1; maybe TRBD1 (6 bases). V lost 2 bases and J 7 bases, leaving 14 bases between the germline ends. Germline V CDR1 and CDR2: LNHNV, YYDKDF (reference sequence). The CDR3 has 14 residues. CDR3 bases: TGTGCCACCAGCAGATACGAGGGGGGAAATGAAGCTTTCTTT. Its protein is CATSRYEGGNEAFF. Drawing the rest from reference TRBV15 and TRBJ1-1, the complete variable domain is DAMVIQNPRYQVTQFGKPVTLSCSQTLNHNVMYWYQQKSSQAPKLLFHYYDKDFNNEADTPDNFQSRRPNTSFCFLDIRSPGLGDTAMYLCATSRYEGGNEAFFGQGTRLTVV.

Only a few counts were recorded for this clone. The gene calls are TRBV2 and TRBJ2-1; D remains ambiguous. V lost 0 bases and J lost 4, with 4 bases in between. The CDR3 has 13 amino acids. Germline assignment: CDR1 SNHLY and CDR2 FYNNEI. The CDR3 coding sequence is TGTGCCAGCAGTGAAGCACCGTACAATGAGCAGTTCTTC. It encodes CASSEAPYNEQFF.

The sample holds a few counts of this clone. The chain combines TRBV20-1 with TRBJ1-1; no clear D. The CDR3 runs to 11 residues. V lost 1 base and J lost 10, with 10 bases in between. CDR1 is DFQATT and CDR2 is SNEGSKA in the germline V gene (reference sequence). The chain's CDR3 is CSARGTFRAFF. The CDR3 region has the DNA TGCAGTGCTAGAGGGACCTTCAGAGCTTTCTTT.

This clone appeared a few times. The same CDR3 arises from other DNA sequences in this sample as well. The rearrangement links TRBV9 to TRBJ2-5; TRBD2 aligns across 14 bases. Germline CDR1 is SGDLS and CDR2 is YYNGEE. The CDR3 totals 16 residues. V lost 4 bases to trimming and J lost 5 bases; unmatched junction nucleotides: 7. The CDR3 DNA reads TGTGCCAGCAGCCCGCGACTAGCGGGAGGGCCGGAGACCCAGTACTTC. Translated, it gives CASSPRLAGGPETQYF.

The chain carries TRBV25-1 and TRBJ1-2, with 7 bases identical to TRBD1. The CDR3 runs 13 residues. Germline V gives CDR1 MGHDK, CDR2 SYGVNS. The J segment lost 3 bases and the V segment lost 6 bases, leaving 4 bases of the junction unmatched. CDR3 sequence reads: CASRKTGDYGYTF. The CDR3 region has the DNA TGTGCCAGCAGAAAAACAGGGGACTATGGCTACACCTTC.

This clone has a handful of counts. DNA of the CDR3: TGTGCCAGCAGCTTGACAGGAGACTATGGCTACACCTTC. Translation: CASSLTGDYGYTF. The chain carries TRBV6-1 and TRBJ1-2; possibly TRBD1 for D (6 bases). In germline, CDR1 is MNHNS, CDR2 SASEGT. The germline V and J ends were trimmed by 6 bases and 3 bases, with 11 bases remaining between them. CDR3 length equals 13 residues.

Concerning this clone: No DNA is shown, since the ends of the CDR3 on it are uncertain; the CDR3 is the one TCRdb lists. V usage is TRBV30 and J usage is TRBJ2-2; the table's D call of TRBD2 was not tested on the DNA. The CDR3 region is 16 residues in length, termini included. Germline V CDR1 and CDR2: GTSNPN, SVGIG (reference sequence). CDR3: CACWATSGATPGSCFF.

The chain couples TRBV6-1 to TRBJ2-7, with D hard to call. Trimming cost V 7 bases and J 3 bases, with 10 bases left between them. Germline V lookup: CDR1 MNHNS, CDR2 SASEGT. The CDR3 totals 12 residues. CDR3 sequence (DNA): TGTGCCAGCAAGGTGGGGTACTACGAGCAGTACTTC. Translated: CASKVGYYEQYF.

This clone was picked up a small number of times. This chain links TRBV7-3 with TRBJ2-5, with a tentative D call TRBD1 (5 bases). The CDR3 runs 13 residues. Trimming cost V 5 bases and J 8 bases, with 15 bases left between them. Germline CDR1 reads SGHTA; CDR2 reads FQGTGA. The CDR3 reads CASSPPGQGTQYF. Here the CDR3 DNA reads TGTGCCAGCAGCCCGCCCGGGCAGGGAACCCAGTACTTC.

This rearrangement joins TRBV18 to TRBJ2-5; 14 bases map to TRBD2. V shed 6 bases and J 5 bases; nucleotides not matched to a gene: 11. The CDR3 spans 17 residues. CDR1 is KGHSH, CDR2 LQKENI, per germline. CDR3 sequence: CASSPIGLAGGSETQYF. The CDR3 DNA is TGTGCCAGCTCCCCAATAGGACTAGCGGGAGGATCCGAGACCCAGTACTTC.

The chain combines TRBV28 with TRBJ2-2; the match to TRBD1 covers 9 bases. The CDR3 consists of 16 residues. Trimming took 4 bases from V and 5 from J; bases not matched to a gene: 8. Germline CDR1 MDHEN, CDR2 SYDVKM. As DNA, the CDR3 is TGTGCCAGCAGTTATGGGGACAGGGCGCTAACCGGGGAGCTGTTTTTT. Translated: CASSYGDRALTGELFF.

The chain has TRBV9 and TRBJ2-7; TRBD2 matches 7 bases. CDR1 and CDR2 from the germline V gene are SGDLS and YYNGEE. The CDR3 loop spans 16 amino acids. Germline trimming cut 4 bases from V and 2 bases from J; bases unmatched to any gene: 12. This CDR3 reads CASSHRPDLAAYEQYF. In nucleotides, the CDR3 is TGTGCCAGCAGCCACAGGCCAGACCTAGCGGCCTACGAGCAGTACTTC. Using reference TRBV9 and TRBJ2-7 for the parts outside the CDR3, the full variable domain is DSGVTQTPKHLITATGQRVTLRCSPRSGDLSVYWYQQSLDQGLQFLIQYYNGEERAKGNILERFSAQQFPDLHSELNLSSLELGDSALYFCASSHRPDLAAYEQYFGPGTRLTVT.

This clone was found a few times. CDR3 protein: CASSLLGSTDTQYF. CDR3 DNA sequence: TGTGCCAGCAGCCTACTTGGAAGCACAGATACGCAGTATTTT. This chain uses TRBV6-6 with TRBJ2-3, with D hard to call. Germline V gives CDR1 MNHNY, CDR2 SVGAGI (reference sequence). The V end was cut by 6 bases, the J end by 0 bases, with 10 bases between. The CDR3 covers 14 residues.

There are a few counts of this clone. This chain links TRBV28 with TRBJ2-7; a weak D match, TRBD2 (5 bases). Looked up from germline, CDR1 is MDHEN and CDR2 is SYDVKM. This CDR3 is 13 amino acids long. The ends were cut back, 8 bases at V and 3 bases at J, with 14 bases in the middle. The DNA of the CDR3 is TGTGCCAGCGGACTCTTGGGGAACTACGAGCAGTACTTC. This translates into CASGLLGNYEQYF.